The sequence of this TCR beta chain was determined in a study of blood T cell repertoires in COVID-19. CDR1 and CDR2 (germline): MDHEN, SYDVKM. The CDR3 contains 16 residues. V shed 3 bases and J 4 bases; nucleotides not matched to a gene: 9. Each participant's cohort was designated according to participant-reported clinical history. Produced via immunoSEQ multiplex PCR; TCRdb's table is partial and in-frame only. The data show around 230,000 clones, approximately 88% seen once. This chain links TRBV28 with TRBJ2-3, with TRBD1 identical over 8 bases. The TCR originated in a man aged 18 to 35 with acute COVID-19. Sample: PBMCs or T cells enriched from blood (not recorded which). The CDR3 DNA reads TGTGCCAGCAGTTTCTTGGGACAGGCTCGCCCAGATACGCAGTATTTT. Encoded protein: CASSFLGQARPDTQYF.